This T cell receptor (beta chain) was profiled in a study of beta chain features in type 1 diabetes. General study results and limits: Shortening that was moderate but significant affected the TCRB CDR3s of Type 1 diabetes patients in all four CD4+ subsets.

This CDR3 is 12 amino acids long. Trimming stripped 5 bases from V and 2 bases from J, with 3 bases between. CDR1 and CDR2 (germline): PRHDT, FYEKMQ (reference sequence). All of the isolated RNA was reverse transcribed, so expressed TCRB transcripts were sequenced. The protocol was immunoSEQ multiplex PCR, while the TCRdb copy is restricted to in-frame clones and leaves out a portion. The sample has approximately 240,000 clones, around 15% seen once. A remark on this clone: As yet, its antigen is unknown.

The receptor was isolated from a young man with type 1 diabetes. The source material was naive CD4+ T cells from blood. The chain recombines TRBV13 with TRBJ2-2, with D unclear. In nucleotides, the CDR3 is TGTGCCAGCAGCATTAACACCGGGGAGCTGTTTTTT. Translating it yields CASSINTGELFF.